Given below is one T cell receptor beta chain in context. Trimming removed 2 bases from V and 14 bases from J, with 21 bases in between. Germline loops: CDR1 MNHEY, CDR2 SMNVEV (reference sequence). CDR3 length: 14 amino acids. Investigators isolated RNA and reverse transcribed it into cDNA to act as the sequencing template. Repertoires were generated with immunoSEQ multiplex PCR, while TCRdb's copy carries only in-frame clones and drops some. The repertoire holds some 130,000 clones, with around 49% as singletons. The sample originates from a study of CD8+ T cells in alopecia areata. Across the whole study: Treatment ran 6 to 18 months, with 6 months of follow-up afterward.

This specimen consisted of CD8+ T cells sorted from blood, obtained at week 0. The V call is TRBV27, the J call TRBJ2-5, with no clear D. The receptor comes from a human donor with alopecia areata. The CDR3 loop is CASSLGPDYPGPYF. DNA of the CDR3: TGTGCCAGCAGTTTAGGGCCAGATTACCCCGGGCCATACTTC.